The source of this T cell receptor beta chain is a study of T cell changes during pregnancy in multiple sclerosis (dated by TCRdb to between 2017 and 2020). About the investigation overall: Changes in the T cell repertoire over the course of pregnancy were examined in this study in women with multiple sclerosis.

Libraries were built with the immunoSEQ multiplex PCR assay. TCRdb limited this immuneACCESS table to in-frame rearrangements with V and J called. A share of clones is missing; checked studies link under half to unresolved V genes, and the rest is unexplained. The sample profile shows 90,000 to 130,000 clones; about 90% of them were found once. The ten top clones hold less than 2% of the sample. V is trimmed back by 2 bases and J by 11 bases, and the junction contains 9 bases that no gene match accounts for. The germline V gene yields KGHSH for CDR1 and LQKENI for CDR2. The CDR3 runs 14 amino acids, cysteine and phenylalanine included. The only DNA kept is the CDR3, 42 bases in frame from the first base. A word on this clone: Its cognate antigen has yet to be identified. No qualities accompany the bases; no much larger clone lies one base away.

The rearranged segments are TRBV18 and TRBJ1-1, with 9 bases aligning to TRBD1. This TCR derives from a female donor with multiple sclerosis, enrolled in a pregnancy study. The material sequenced was peripheral blood, taken in the third trimester of pregnancy. Here the CDR3 is given as CASSPNSGQGLAFF. The nucleotides read TGTGCCAGCTCACCAAATTCCGGACAGGGGCTCGCTTTCTTT.